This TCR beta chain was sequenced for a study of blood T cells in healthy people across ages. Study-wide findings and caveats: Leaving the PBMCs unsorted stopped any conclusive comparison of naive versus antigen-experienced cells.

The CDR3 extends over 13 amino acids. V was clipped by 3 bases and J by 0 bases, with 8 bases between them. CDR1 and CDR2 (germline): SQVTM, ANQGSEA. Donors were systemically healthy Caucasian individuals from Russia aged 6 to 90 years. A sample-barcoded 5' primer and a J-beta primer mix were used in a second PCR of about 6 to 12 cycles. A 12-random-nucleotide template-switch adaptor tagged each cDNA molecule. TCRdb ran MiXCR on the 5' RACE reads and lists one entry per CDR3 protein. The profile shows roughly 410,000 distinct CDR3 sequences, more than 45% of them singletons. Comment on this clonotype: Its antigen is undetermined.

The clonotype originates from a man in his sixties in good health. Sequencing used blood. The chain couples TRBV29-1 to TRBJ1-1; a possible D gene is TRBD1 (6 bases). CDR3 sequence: CSVDRGLNTEAFF. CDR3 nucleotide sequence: TGCAGCGTTGACAGGGGACTGAACACTGAAGCTTTCTTT. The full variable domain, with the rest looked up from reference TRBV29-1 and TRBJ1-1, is SAVISQKPSRDICQRGTSLTIQCQVDSQVTMMFWYRQQPGQSLTLIATANQGSEATYESGFVIDKFPISRPNLTFSTLTVSNMSPEDSSIYLCSVDRGLNTEAFFGQGTRLTVV.